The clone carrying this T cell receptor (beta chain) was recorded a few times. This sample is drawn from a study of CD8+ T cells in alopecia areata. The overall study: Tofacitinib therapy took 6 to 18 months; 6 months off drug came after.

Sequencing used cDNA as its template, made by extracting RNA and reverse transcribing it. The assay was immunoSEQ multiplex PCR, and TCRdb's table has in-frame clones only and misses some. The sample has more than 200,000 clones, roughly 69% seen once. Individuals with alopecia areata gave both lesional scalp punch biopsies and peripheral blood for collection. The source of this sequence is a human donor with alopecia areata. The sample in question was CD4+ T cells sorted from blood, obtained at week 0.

In nucleotides, the CDR3 is TGTGCCTGGAGAAACCAGGGGGCGCTTGGTCAGCCCCAGCATTTT. As protein: CAWRNQGALGQPQHF. V gene TRBV30 combines with J gene TRBJ1-5, with TRBD1 matching 8 bases. The CDR3 is made up of 15 amino acids. V shed 3 bases and J 6 bases; nucleotides not matched to a gene: 10. CDR1 GTSNPN and CDR2 SVGIG come from the germline V gene (reference sequence).